This T cell receptor beta chain was identified in a study of vaccination effects on CD4 cells after COVID-19. Study details: Vaccine administered to participants consisted of two doses of either BNT162b2 or mRNA-1273. Whole-study results and caveats: After vaccination, at late timepoints, clones induced by infection and by vaccine contracted markedly. Few convalescent patients were studied, and early post-infection samples were lacking.

Concerning this clone itself: The target antigen is unknown.

Unmatched junction bases numbered 6, after V lost 5 bases and J lost 4 bases. The CDR3 has 15 amino acids. Germline values: CDR1 SSHAT, CDR2 FNYEAQ (reference sequence). Before any sequencing was done, the ViraFEST assay used viral peptide pools to expand antigen-specific CD4+ T cells. Investigators separated out CD4+ T cells once around nine days of culture had passed. All vaccine recipients tested negative for nucleocapsid antibodies and had never contracted SARS-CoV-2 infection. The authors exchanged half the medium for IL-2 medium on days 3 and 7. TCRdb's copy holds only in-frame clones and misses some; the assay was immunoSEQ multiplex PCR. Of 20,000 or so clones listed, more than 70% are singletons.

This sequence originates from a human donor who received a COVID-19 vaccine. This sample comprised CD4+ T cells from PBMCs cultured with HCoV-NL63 spike peptides, obtained before COVID-19 vaccination. V and J are TRBV7-7 and TRBJ2-3, with TRBD1 matching 10 bases. The CDR3 region is CASSMGQGSADTQYF. In DNA form, the CDR3 reads TGTGCCAGCAGCATGGGACAGGGGAGTGCAGATACGCAGTATTTT.